Listed here are 28 T cell receptor beta chains from one sample, sequenced in a study of shared clonotypes between healthy human individuals. Produced via immunoSEQ multiplex PCR; TCRdb's table is partial and in-frame only. The sample lists roughly 500,000 clones; approximately 78% were seen once. Sequencing input: PBMCs. These receptors were obtained from a woman between 40 and 50 years old in good health. Some clones in this sample may be carry-over from other donors' samples.

This clone was detected a few times. The rearrangement uses TRBV5-1 and TRBJ2-2; D gene unclear. The germline gives CDR1 SGHRS, CDR2 YFSETQ. The CDR3 is 16 amino acids. Deletions cut 4 bases from V and 5 bases from J, with 18 bases between. CDR3 sequence (DNA): TGCGCCAGCAGCCCCTACCCGCTAGAGAGGACCGGGGAGCTGTTTTTT. Its translation: CASSPYPLERTGELFF. The full variable domain, its missing parts supplied by reference TRBV5-1 and TRBJ2-2, is KAGVTQTPRYLIKTRGQQVTLSCSPISGHRSVSWYQQTPGQGLQFLFEYFSETQRNKGNFPGRFSGRQFSNSRSEMNVSTLELGDSALYLCASSPYPLERTGELFFGEGSRLTVL.

There are a few counts of this clone. J is TRBJ2-5 and V is TRBV4-2; D unclear. Per germline, CDR1 LGHNA and CDR2 YNFKEQ. CDR3 size: 15 residues. V lost 3 bases and J 3 bases, leaving 14 bases between the germline ends. In nucleotides, the CDR3 is TGTGCCAGCAGCCAGGCCCCGGACCAGAAAGAGACCCAGTACTTC. Protein product: CASSQAPDQKETQYF.

In its sample, this clone was seen a few times. The chain joins TRBV2 to TRBJ1-5, with 8 bases lining up with TRBD1. CDR1 is SNHLY, CDR2 FYNNEI, per germline. V dropped 3 bases and J dropped 5; count of bases not matched to a gene: 3. This CDR3 is built from 14 residues. The DNA of the CDR3 is TGTGCCAGCAGTGAGACAGGGGAGGATCAGCCCCAGCATTTT. It is translated as CASSETGEDQPQHF.

This clone was detected only a few times. The chain employs TRBV2 and TRBJ2-1; D not resolved. The germline V gene has CDR1 SNHLY and CDR2 FYNNEI. V dropped 5 bases and J dropped 0 bases, with 5 bases sitting between them. This CDR3 comprises 13 residues. The CDR3 nucleotides read TGTGCCAGCAGTTGGGACTCCTACAATGAGCAGTTCTTC. Its translation: CASSWDSYNEQFF.

This clone was picked up many times. Other DNA sequences in this sample translate to the same CDR3. J is TRBJ1-1 and V is TRBV30; the D is unclear. Deletions cut 1 base from V and 3 bases from J, with 24 bases between. This CDR3 has 18 amino acids. The germline V gene encodes CDR1 GTSNPN and CDR2 SVGIG (reference sequence). CDR3 DNA: TGTGCCTGGAGTGCCTCCCAGGTCCGACGGGGATCGGACACTGAAGCTTTCTTT. Amino acids: CAWSASQVRRGSDTEAFF.

V is TRBV30 and J is TRBJ1-1; D gene ambiguous. V lost 1 base to trimming and J lost 2 bases, with 14 bases between them. Germline V gene lookup returns CDR1 GTSNPN and CDR2 SVGIG (reference sequence). CDR3 length: 15 amino acids. In DNA form, the CDR3 reads TGTGCCTGGAGTGGACGGGTAAGGTACAACACTGAAGCTTTCTTT. This encodes CAWSGRVRYNTEAFF.

The rearrangement links TRBV19 to TRBJ1-5; D remains unclear. CDR1 LNHDA and CDR2 SQIVND come from the germline V gene (reference sequence). Trimming removed 7 bases at V and 9 bases at J, with 13 bases between. This CDR3 has 12 residues. The DNA of the CDR3 is TGTGCCAGTACCCATGGTGTTCGGCCCCAGCATTTT. This translates into CASTHGVRPQHF.

This clone was detected only a few times. The chain has TRBV7-6 and TRBJ2-1, with 7 bases identical to TRBD2. V trimming: 5 bases; J trimming: 5 bases; junction bases outside the gene matches: 12. CDR3 size: 16 residues. CDR1 and CDR2 from the germline V gene are SGHVS and FNYEAQ. CDR3 loop: CASSPYREANNNEQFF. The CDR3 coding sequence is TGTGCCAGCAGCCCCTACCGGGAGGCGAACAACAATGAGCAGTTCTTC.

This clone was counted a single time. This chain uses TRBV9 with TRBJ2-5; the D gene is possibly TRBD1 (6 bases). The V end lost 3 bases, the J end lost 5 bases, and 17 bases lay between the germline ends. CDR1 and CDR2 from the germline V gene are SGDLS and YYNGEE. The CDR3 sequence is 15 residues long. The DNA for the CDR3 is TGTGCCAGCAGCGAGCAAGAGGGGGTCTGGGAGACCCAGTACTTC. Its translation: CASSEQEGVWETQYF.

This clone appeared a single time. This chain links TRBV7-9 with TRBJ1-4; D unresolved. The CDR3 is 16 amino acids. The ends were cut back, 2 bases at V and 0 bases at J, with 10 bases in the middle. CDR1 and CDR2 from the germline V gene are SEHNR and FQNEAQ (reference sequence). The CDR3 is CASSLSFRTTNEKLFF. The CDR3 nucleotides read TGTGCCAGCAGCTTAAGTTTTCGGACAACTAATGAAAAACTGTTTTTT.

V gene TRBV29-1 combines with J gene TRBJ2-2; D is uncertain. This CDR3 is 13 amino acids long. Trimming removed 6 bases from V and 5 bases from J, with 13 bases in between. The germline gives CDR1 SQVTM, CDR2 ANQGSEA. The CDR3 loop is CSVARSGTGELFF. The CDR3 nucleotides are TGCAGCGTAGCCCGGAGTGGGACCGGGGAGCTGTTTTTT.

The chain carries TRBV2 and TRBJ1-5; no firm D call. Germline CDR1 reads SNHLY; CDR2 reads FYNNEI. This CDR3 is 16 amino acids long. V lost 5 bases and J 3 bases, leaving 17 bases between the germline ends. The CDR3, as DNA: TGTGCCAGCAGTCCGCAACGCCGGGGAGTCAATCAGCCCCAGCATTTT. Translating gives CASSPQRRGVNQPQHF.

V gene TRBV30 combines with J gene TRBJ1-6; D possibly corresponds to TRBD1 (6 bases). This CDR3 is built from 13 residues. Trimming took off 4 bases at V and 5 bases at J, with 9 bases between the two ends. The germline gives CDR1 GTSNPN, CDR2 SVGIG (reference sequence). CDR3 DNA sequence: TGTGCCTGGAAACAGGGAGATAATTCACCCCTCCACTTT. This gives the protein CAWKQGDNSPLHF.

This chain joins TRBV10-2 and TRBJ2-5; TRBD1 matches at 8 bases. In germline, CDR1 is WSHSY, CDR2 SAAADI. The CDR3 is 15 residues long. The J segment lost 4 bases and the V segment lost 3 bases, leaving 7 bases of the junction unmatched. For the CDR3, the DNA is TGCGCCAGCAGTGAACCCGACAGGGGAGGAGAGACCCAGTACTTC. Its translation is CASSEPDRGGETQYF.

V and J are TRBV28 and TRBJ1-6; no clear D gene. The CDR3 length is 17 residues. CDR1 and CDR2 from the germline V gene are MDHEN and SYDVKM. Trimming left V 7 bases short and J 5 bases short, with 21 bases between. The CDR3: CASTVEGASVHNSPLHF. The CDR3 DNA is TGTGCCAGCACCGTAGAGGGTGCGTCGGTACATAATTCACCCCTCCACTTT. Full variable domain (rest looked up from reference TRBV28 and TRBJ1-6): DVKVTQSSRYLVKRTGEKVFLECVQDMDHENMFWYRQDPGLGLRLIYFSYDVKMKEKGDIPEGYSVSREKKERFSLILESASTNQTSMYLCASTVEGASVHNSPLHFGNGTRLTVT.

This clone was observed a single time. The chain recombines TRBV7-9 with TRBJ1-5, with a weak D call TRBD1 (6 bases). The V and J ends lost 5 bases and 5 bases respectively, with 16 bases between them. Germline V gives CDR1 SEHNR, CDR2 FQNEAQ (reference sequence). The CDR3 runs 15 residues. In DNA form, the CDR3 reads TGTGCCAGCAGCGCCCGAGGGGGGCGCGATCAGCCCCAGCATTTT. It is translated as CASSARGGRDQPQHF. Complete variable domain (other parts from reference TRBV7-9 and TRBJ1-5): DTGVSQNPRHKITKRGQNVTFRCDPISEHNRLYWYRQTLGQGPEFLTYFQNEAQLEKSRLLSDRFSAERPKGSFSTLEIQRTEQGDSAMYLCASSARGGRDQPQHFGDGTRLSIL.

The DNA for the CDR3 is TGTGCCAGCAGTGAAGCCCAGGGGGCTTTCGGAGAGCAGTTCTTC. Amino acid sequence: CASSEAQGAFGEQFF. This chain links TRBV2 with TRBJ2-1; 8 positions agree with TRBD1. The CDR3 runs to 15 residues. CDR1 is SNHLY, CDR2 FYNNEI, per germline. J lost 10 bases, V lost 0 bases, and 8 bases had no gene match. The whole variable domain, remainder taken from reference TRBV2 and TRBJ2-1, is EPEVTQTPSHQVTQMGQEVILRCVPISNHLYFYWYRQILGQKVEFLVSFYNNEISEKSEIFDDQFSVERPDGSNFTLKIRSTKLEDSAMYFCASSEAQGAFGEQFFGPGTRLTVL.

This rearrangement joins TRBV27 to TRBJ1-4; 7 positions match TRBD1. The junction had 4 bases not matched to a gene; V was cut back by 4 bases and J by 5 bases. The V gene's germline CDR1 is MNHEY and CDR2 SMNVEV (reference sequence). This CDR3 is 14 amino acids long. CDR3 in DNA: TGTGCCAGCAGTTACAGGGGTTCGAATGAAAAACTGTTTTTT. Translation: CASSYRGSNEKLFF.

This clone appeared once. The DNA for the CDR3 is TGTGCCAGCTCACCCTTCGCGGGGCCCAGGGAGCTGTTTTTT. Protein sequence: CASSPFAGPRELFF. The rearrangement links TRBV18 to TRBJ2-2; weak D call: TRBD2 (6 bases). With 3 bases removed from V and 9 bases from J, the gap between germline ends came to 14 bases. CDR1 and CDR2 from the germline V gene are KGHSH and LQKENI. The CDR3 has 14 amino acids.

This sequence joins TRBV29-1 and TRBJ2-5, with 8 nucleotides matching TRBD2. Germline CDR1 SQVTM, CDR2 ANQGSEA. CDR3 length: 14 residues. The junction had 8 bases not matched to a gene; V was cut back by 4 bases and J by 4 bases. CDR3 protein: CSVVAGSVTETQYF. The CDR3 DNA is TGCAGCGTTGTAGCGGGATCTGTCACAGAGACCCAGTACTTC.

The chain employs TRBV4-1 and TRBJ2-5; TRBD2 agrees at 11 bases. This CDR3 contains 22 residues. Trimming at V came to 1 base and at J to 1 base, leaving 20 bases not matched to a gene. Germline CDR1 and CDR2: MGHRA and YSYEKL. CDR3 sequence: CASSQVSTFGLAGGLLQETQYF. Written as DNA, the CDR3 is TGCGCCAGCAGCCAAGTGTCTACCTTTGGGCTAGCGGGAGGACTCCTCCAAGAGACCCAGTACTTC.

The gene calls are TRBV6-1 and TRBJ2-7, with D tentatively TRBD2 (6 bases). The CDR3 is 14 residues long. Germline CDR1 reads MNHNS; CDR2 reads SASEGT. Trimming removed 6 bases from V and 1 base from J, with 13 bases in between. The CDR3 is CASSHYRGSYEQYF. The CDR3 DNA is TGTGCCAGCAGCCATTATCGGGGGTCCTACGAGCAGTACTTC.

V gene TRBV5-4 combines with J gene TRBJ2-5, with D perhaps given as TRBD1 or TRBD2 (5 bases each). V gave up 1 base and J gave up 6 bases, with 10 bases separating them. The CDR3 loop spans 13 amino acids. CDR1 and CDR2 from the germline V gene are SGHNT and YYREEE (reference sequence). The CDR3 protein is CASSLFGTKTQYF. Written as DNA, the CDR3 is TGTGCCAGCAGCTTGTTTGGGACGAAGACCCAGTACTTC.

The chain employs TRBV18 and TRBJ2-3; 9 bases map to TRBD2. This CDR3 region has 14 residues. With 8 bases clipped from V and 2 bases from J, the junction kept 5 bases outside the gene matches. Germline V gene lookup returns CDR1 KGHSH and CDR2 LQKENI. The CDR3 nucleotides read TGTGCCAGCCTAGTAGCGGGAGACACAGATACGCAGTATTTT. This translates into CASLVAGDTDTQYF.

The rearrangement joins TRBV4-2 to TRBJ2-7; 9 positions agree with TRBD2. The CDR3 spans 16 residues. Germline V lookup: CDR1 LGHNA, CDR2 YNFKEQ. The J segment lost 0 bases and the V segment lost 4 bases, leaving 7 bases of the junction unmatched. The CDR3 nucleotides are TGTGCCAGCAGCCTCCTGACTAGCGGAGGCTCCTACGAGCAGTACTTC. Amino acids: CASSLLTSGGSYEQYF.

V is TRBV19 and J is TRBJ1-3; TRBD1 is a possible D gene (5 bases). With 6 bases removed from V and 0 bases from J, the gap between germline ends came to 12 bases. Germline CDR1 LNHDA, CDR2 SQIVND (reference sequence). The CDR3 loop spans 15 amino acids. The CDR3 protein is CASRSDSLSGNTIYF. CDR3 nucleotide sequence: TGTGCCAGTAGGAGTGACAGTCTCTCTGGAAACACCATATATTTT.

This clone has a handful of counts. The CDR3 reads CSVDEWRDQVTQYF. CDR3 sequence (DNA): TGCAGCGTTGACGAGTGGCGGGACCAGGTTACGCAGTATTTT. V gene TRBV29-1 combines with J gene TRBJ2-3; D possibly corresponds to TRBD2 (6 bases). The germline CDR1 and CDR2 sequences are SQVTM and ANQGSEA. V dropped 3 bases and J dropped 8 bases, with 18 bases sitting between them. This CDR3 contains 14 residues.

J is TRBJ1-5 and V is TRBV5-4, with a possible D match to TRBD1 (5 bases). Germline CDR1 is SGHNT and CDR2 is YYREEE (reference sequence). V shed 0 bases and J shed 4 bases, with 11 bases lying between them. This CDR3 comprises 15 residues. In DNA form, the CDR3 reads TGTGCCAGCAGCTTGGGGGGGAGGGGTAATCAGCCCCAGCATTTT. It specifies CASSLGGRGNQPQHF.